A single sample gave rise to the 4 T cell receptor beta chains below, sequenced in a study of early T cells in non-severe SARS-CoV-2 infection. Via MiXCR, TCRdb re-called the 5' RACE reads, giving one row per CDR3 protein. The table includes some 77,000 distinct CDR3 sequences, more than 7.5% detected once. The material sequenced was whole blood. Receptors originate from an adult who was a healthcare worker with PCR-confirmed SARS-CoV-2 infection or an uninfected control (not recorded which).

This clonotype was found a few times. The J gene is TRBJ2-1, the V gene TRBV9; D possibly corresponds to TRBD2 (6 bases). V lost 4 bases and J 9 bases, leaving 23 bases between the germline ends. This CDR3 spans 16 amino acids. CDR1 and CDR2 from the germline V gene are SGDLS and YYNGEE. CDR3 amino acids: CASSTRSGSRAGEQFF. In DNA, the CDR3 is TGTGCCAGCAGCACTAGGTCCGGGAGCCGTGCTGGTGAGCAGTTCTTC.

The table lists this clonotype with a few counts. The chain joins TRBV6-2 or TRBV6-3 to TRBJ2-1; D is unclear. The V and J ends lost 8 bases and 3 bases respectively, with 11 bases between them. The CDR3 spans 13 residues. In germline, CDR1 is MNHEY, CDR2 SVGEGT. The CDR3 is CASARLVYNEQFF. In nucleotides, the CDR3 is TGTGCCAGCGCGCGATTAGTCTACAATGAGCAGTTCTTC.

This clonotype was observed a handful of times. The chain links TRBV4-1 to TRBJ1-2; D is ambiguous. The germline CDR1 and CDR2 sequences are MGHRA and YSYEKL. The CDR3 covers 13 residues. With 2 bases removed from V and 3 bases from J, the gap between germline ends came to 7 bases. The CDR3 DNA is TGCGCCAGCAGCCAATCCTTAGACTATGGCTACACCTTC. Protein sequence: CASSQSLDYGYTF.

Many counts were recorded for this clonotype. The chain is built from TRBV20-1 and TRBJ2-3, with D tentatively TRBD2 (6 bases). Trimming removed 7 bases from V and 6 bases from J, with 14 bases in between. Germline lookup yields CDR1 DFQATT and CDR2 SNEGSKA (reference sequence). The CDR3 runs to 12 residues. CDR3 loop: CSGQTSADTQYF. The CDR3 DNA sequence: TGCAGTGGTCAGACTAGTGCCGATACGCAGTATTTT.